Listed below are T cell receptor beta chains from one sample, sequenced in a study of PD-1 blockade in mismatch repair-deficient tumors. The assay was immunoSEQ multiplex PCR, and TCRdb's table has in-frame clones only and misses some. The sample consists of some 100,000 clones, 82% of them appearing once. This specimen consisted of peripheral blood, obtained roughly 36 weeks after starting pembrolizumab. The receptors stem from an adult with mismatch repair-deficient cancer. The CDR3 runs from the conserved cysteine through the conserved F or W. D genes are given only for firm matches. Where a row states a size, it is once, few, many or the class of an expanded clone; other rows omit it.

V gene	J gene	clone size	D gene	CDR3 protein	CDR3 DNA
TRBV7-3	TRBJ2-2	.	TRBD1	CASSQTGAGELFF	TGTGCCAGCAGCCAGACAGGGGCCGGGGAGCTGTTTTTT
TRBV5-1	TRBJ2-1	.	.	CASSLGTDYNEQFF	TGCGCCAGCAGCTTGGGTACGGATTACAATGAGCAGTTCTTC
TRBV14	TRBJ2-5	.	TRBD2	CASSPRTGGQETQYF	TGTGCCAGCAGCCCCAGGACGGGAGGCCAAGAGACCCAGTACTTC
TRBV5-1	TRBJ2-5	.	TRBD2	CASSLSGEGFETQYF	TGCGCCAGCAGCTTAAGTGGGGAGGGGTTCGAGACCCAGTACTTC
TRBV6-5	TRBJ1-1	.	.	CASSYSIRVHTEAFF	TGTGCCAGCAGTTACTCGATTCGGGTCCACACTGAAGCTTTCTTT
TRBV6-4	TRBJ1-2	.	TRBD1	CASKPRQGTNYGYTF	TGTGCCAGCAAACCTAGACAGGGTACCAACTATGGCTACACCTTC
TRBV6-6	TRBJ1-1	.	TRBD1	CASRERQGLEAFF	TGTGCCAGCAGGGAGAGACAGGGACTTGAAGCTTTCTTT
TRBV5-8	TRBJ2-7	.	.	CASSPSRSYEQYF	TGTGCCAGCAGCCCGTCCCGATCCTACGAGCAGTACTTC
TRBV9	TRBJ2-1	once	.	CASSLRVGPNEQFF	TGTGCCAGCAGCCTAAGGGTGGGCCCCAATGAGCAGTTCTTC
TRBV14	TRBJ2-5	.	.	CASSQNLERVIETQYF	TGTGCCAGCAGCCAAAATTTAGAAAGGGTAATCGAGACCCAGTACTTC
TRBV7-9	TRBJ2-7	.	TRBD2	CASSLDQREVYEQYF	TGTGCCAGCAGCTTAGACCAGCGGGAGGTCTACGAGCAGTACTTC
TRBV9	TRBJ2-3	once	TRBD2	CASSVSGSPDTQYF	TGTGCCAGCAGCGTAAGCGGGAGCCCAGATACGCAGTATTTT
TRBV9	TRBJ2-2	.	TRBD2	CASSPSGESGRVAGELFF	TGTGCCAGCAGCCCAAGTGGGGAGAGCGGGAGGGTTGCCGGGGAGCTGTTTTTT
TRBV7-6	TRBJ2-7	.	TRBD1	CASSSGQGDEQYF	TGTGCCAGCAGCTCGGGACAGGGAGACGAGCAGTACTTC
TRBV6-6	TRBJ2-1	.	TRBD2	CASSGTGGRLNEQFF	TGTGCCAGCAGTGGGACTGGCGGGAGGCTCAATGAGCAGTTCTTC
TRBV7-9	TRBJ1-2	.	.	CASSLSSGIYGYTF	TGTGCCAGCAGCTTATCGTCGGGGATCTATGGCTACACCTTC
TRBV7-9	TRBJ2-1	few	.	CASSVSGPEDEQFF	TGTGCCAGCAGCGTTAGCGGACCCGAGGATGAGCAGTTCTTC
TRBV27	TRBJ2-1	.	.	CASSPDGSLAPSSYNEQFF	TGTGCCAGCAGCCCGGACGGGAGTTTGGCTCCTAGCTCCTACAATGAGCAGTTCTTC
TRBV7-2	TRBJ2-3	.	.	CASSKNLNQGYF	TGTGCCAGCAGCAAAAACCTAAATCAGGGGTATTTT
TRBV2	TRBJ2-7	.	.	CAAGVGREQYF	TGTGCCGCTGGGGTTGGACGGGAGCAGTACTTC
TRBV30	TRBJ2-7	few	.	CAWRRAYEQYF	TGTGCCTGGAGACGGGCGTACGAGCAGTACTTC
TRBV5-4	TRBJ2-1	once	TRBD2	CASSQGGTNNEQFF	TGTGCCAGCAGCCAAGGAGGGACTAACAATGAGCAGTTCTTC
TRBV27	TRBJ2-1	.	TRBD2	CASNSFREGNEQFF	TGTGCCAGCAACTCGTTTCGGGAGGGGAATGAGCAGTTCTTC
TRBV19	TRBJ1-2	.	.	CASSERDSLSGYTF	TGTGCCAGTAGTGAGAGAGACAGTCTTTCTGGCTACACCTTC
TRBV7-6	TRBJ2-2	.	TRBD2	CASSPTPGTRFHGELFF	TGTGCCAGCAGCCCCACCCCAGGGACTAGGTTTCACGGGGAGCTGTTTTTT
TRBV19	TRBJ2-5	.	TRBD1	CASEGQGQETQYF	TGTGCCAGCGAGGGACAGGGGCAAGAGACCCAGTACTTC
TRBV11-2	TRBJ2-3	.	.	CASSLGGNTQYF	TGTGCCAGCAGCTTAGGAGGGAATACGCAGTATTTT
TRBV11-2	TRBJ2-7	.	TRBD1	CASTSGTGLYEQYF	TGTGCCAGCACCTCCGGGACAGGGCTCTACGAGCAGTACTTC
TRBV7-2	TRBJ2-3	.	TRBD2	CASSLEAGGYKDTQYF	TGTGCCAGCAGCTTAGAGGCGGGAGGGTATAAAGATACGCAGTATTTT
TRBV2	TRBJ1-1	.	.	CASSEKVKNTEAFF	TGTGCCAGCAGTGAAAAGGTTAAGAACACTGAAGCTTTCTTT
TRBV13	TRBJ1-2	.	TRBD1	CASSPTGQGRHYGYTF	TGTGCCAGCAGCCCTACAGGACAGGGGCGCCACTATGGCTACACCTTC
TRBV14	TRBJ2-7	.	TRBD2	CASGTSGIYEQYF	TGTGCCAGTGGGACTAGCGGGATCTACGAGCAGTACTTC
TRBV29-1	TRBJ1-1	.	.	CSVAASGGTEAFF	TGCAGCGTTGCCGCGTCCGGTGGGACTGAAGCTTTCTTT
TRBV2	TRBJ1-5	large	.	CASSDWGVDQPQHF	TGTGCCAGCAGTGACTGGGGGGTGGATCAGCCCCAGCATTTT
TRBV28	TRBJ1-1	.	.	CASSLGNTEAFF	TGTGCCAGCAGTTTGGGGAACACTGAAGCTTTCTTT
TRBV5-6	TRBJ1-5	.	.	CASSGTPNQPQHF	TGTGCCAGCTCCGGGACACCAAATCAGCCCCAGCATTTT
TRBV7-9	TRBJ2-7	.	TRBD1	CASSFGTVPDEQYF	TGTGCCAGCAGCTTCGGGACAGTGCCAGACGAGCAGTACTTC
TRBV4-3	TRBJ2-3	.	TRBD2	CASSQATSMDTQYF	TGCGCCAGCAGCCAAGCGACTAGCATGGATACGCAGTATTTT
TRBV30	TRBJ1-2	few	.	CAWSSGVGYTF	TGTGCCTGGAGTTCAGGCGTGGGCTACACCTTC
TRBV29-1	TRBJ2-4	.	TRBD1	CSVEGGQGLAKNIQYF	TGCAGCGTTGAGGGTGGACAGGGCCTAGCCAAAAACATTCAGTACTTC
TRBV5-1	TRBJ1-2	.	.	CASSLDGGRNYGYTF	TGCGCCAGCAGCTTGGACGGGGGGAGAAACTATGGCTACACCTTC
TRBV4-3	TRBJ2-1	.	.	CASSRGTGEAYNEQFF	TGCGCCAGCAGCCGGGGGACGGGAGAAGCCTACAATGAGCAGTTCTTC
TRBV27	TRBJ2-1	once	.	CASSNNWGVVEFF	TGTGCCAGCAGTAACAATTGGGGTGTGGTGGAGTTCTTC
TRBV30	TRBJ2-2	.	.	CAWSSAGGRELFF	TGTGCCTGGAGCAGCGCCGGAGGCCGGGAGCTGTTTTTT
TRBV21-1	TRBJ2-7	.	.	CASSDWGHSGRSCEQYF	TGTGCCAGCAGCGATTGGGGCCATAGCGGGAGATCATGCGAGCAGTACTTC
TRBV9	TRBJ2-3	.	.	CASSVERIPTDTQYF	TGTGCCAGCAGCGTAGAACGAATCCCCACAGATACGCAGTATTTT
TRBV5-4	TRBJ2-1	.	.	CASSPVGAYNEQFF	TGTGCCAGCAGCCCGGTTGGGGCCTACAATGAGCAGTTCTTC
TRBV4-1	TRBJ2-7	.	.	CASSPGSGRSYEQYF	TGCGCCAGCAGTCCTGGGTCGGGGAGGTCCTACGAGCAGTACTTC
TRBV19	TRBJ2-1	.	.	CASSEGPYNEQFF	TGTGCCAGTAGCGAGGGCCCCTACAATGAGCAGTTCTTC